This T cell receptor beta chain was captured in a study of shared clonotypes between healthy human individuals (dated by TCRdb to about 2020). Background on the whole study: A couple of women and a few men aged 18 to 49 years were included in the cohort. For each donor, CD4 naive and CD4 memory were each given three plates, CD8 naive was given two plates, and CD8 memory was given one plate. Between about 0.8 and 9.5 billion PBMCs per donor were obtained by leukapheresis. The study deeply sequenced blood TCR repertoires of 5 or 6 healthy adults to estimate repertoire size and the extent of clonotype sharing between individuals. Libraries were prepared and TCR repertoires were sequenced by different laboratories using diverse techniques, in order to increase sequencing depth and limit assay-specific biases. What the work shows at the level of the full study, not this receptor alone: Because the study included only a small number of donors, the genetic and exposure-history diversity represented was limited. Pairwise subsampling led to the expectation that sequencing depth would affect the degree of clonotype sharing among donors. When a handful of donors were compared, the shared fraction of clonotypes was about 5% for naive CD4, over 3% for naive CD8, 2% to 2.5% for memory CD4, and 0.4% for memory CD8. Sampling was restricted to blood, and TCR repertoires in tissue are likely to differ from TCR repertoires in blood. Incomplete sequencing was indicated by rarefaction of sorted-subset datasets, despite the large sequencing depth. Larger estimated clonotype richness was generally found for naive subsets than for memory subsets. Clonotypes shared by all four sorted-subset donors showed higher generation probabilities than non-shared clonotypes.

CD8 naive samples consisted of CD45RO-negative cells that were positively selected for CCR7, yielding a CD45RA+CCR7+ population without TemRA cells. The donors were healthy, HIV-negative adults with no recently reported acute infections or vaccinations. All donors were Caucasian adults living in Nashville, Tennessee, USA. After blood collection by leukapheresis, PBMCs were isolated using Ficoll-Histopaque density gradient centrifugation and then cryopreserved in the vapor phase of liquid nitrogen. Analytical flow cytometry was used to check the purity and quantity of each magnetically sorted T cell population. Genomic DNA was isolated from each sorted fraction and quantified by UV absorbance on a Nanodrop 2000c. Using the deep immunoSEQ assay, multiplex PCR amplified TCR CDR3 regions from genomic DNA. Genomic DNA extracted from each cell subset was distributed evenly over all wells of several immunoSEQ 96-well plates, and each plate served as one replicate. For sorted subsets, about 0.2 ug genomic DNA, equal to about 30,000 T cell genomes, was loaded into each replicate PCR. The purified libraries were quantified using a Qubit 3.0 fluorometer, sized with a Bioanalyzer 2100, and then quantified again using the KAPA Library Quantification kit. Every immunoSEQ 96-well plate was sequenced on a separate single-read 150-cycle Illumina NextSeq 550 flow cell. The source study handled its data this way. Because only junctional sequences without quality scores were contained in the immunoSEQ output, filtering matching that applied to full-length reads could not be performed. Sequences were annotated with PyIR, a Python wrapper for IgBLAST v1.9, using IMGT germline references to assign V/J genes and CDR3. Any read was removed if the V/J assignment was weak (E-value above 1e-6), the CDR3 was missing, or the read contained stop codons, out-of-frame junctions, or ambiguous translated residues. V3J clonotypes were defined by identical inferred V gene, J gene, and CDR3 amino acid sequence. To compute the percentage overlap between repertoires, the number of shared unique clonotypes was divided by the size of the smaller repertoire. Richness of each repertoire was evaluated using RTK rarefaction, the Chao1 estimator, and Recon v2.1 estimates of unobserved clonotypes. OLGA was used to compute generation probabilities for all TCRbeta clonotypes that the gDNA method yielded from a handful of donors. As stored in TCRdb, this immuneACCESS dataset retains in-frame rearrangements with V and J assigned. A fraction of the clones does not appear; measured against another copy, unresolved V genes explain less than half of the discrepancy, and the remainder lacks a known reason. V, J and clone size are taken as reported in that table, and D and trimming were inferred from the DNA itself. The table for this sample lists fewer than 1 million clones; around 96% of them were counted only once. Of the sample, less than 0.25% is held by the ten largest clones.

Comment on this clone: Its antigen has not been determined. No clone much larger than this one lies a single base away; base qualities are absent.

CDR1 and CDR2 were assigned from the germline V gene (reference sequence) as SGHKS and YYEKEE. The CDR3 runs 15 amino acids, cysteine and phenylalanine included. CDR3 DNA only is kept here, 45 bases in frame from base 1. V trim: 3 bases; J trim: 2 bases; unmatched bases: 4. The sequence came from a man in his thirties or forties in good health. The V gene is TRBV5-5 and the J gene is TRBJ2-1; 8 junctional bases match TRBD1. Sequencing was done on a sample of naive CD8+ T cells sorted from blood. The cell subset or site label here, explained by the study, means: CD45RA+CCR7+. CDR3 protein: CASSSQGVAYNEQFF. The DNA sequence is given as TGTGCCAGCAGCTCACAGGGGGTAGCCTACAATGAGCAGTTCTTC. Reference TRBV5-5 and TRBJ2-1 genes cover what lies past the CDR3, so the full variable domain is DAGVTQSPTHLIKTRGQQVTLRCSPISGHKSVSWYQQVLGQGPQFIFQYYEKEERGRGNFPDRFSARQFPNYSSELNVNALLLGDSALYLCASSSQGVAYNEQFFGPGTRLTVL.